A single sample gave rise to the 6 T cell receptor beta chains below, sequenced in a study of T cells in localized non-small cell lung cancer. Measured with immunoSEQ multiplex PCR; TCRdb has only the in-frame clones, and not every one. The table lists more than 35,000 clones, over 85% of them singletons, with more than 5.5% in the top ten. The specimen was peripheral blood, collected before any cancer treatment. The receptors stem from a female donor aged 60 or older with stage I lung adenocarcinoma.

The genes are TRBV5-5 and TRBJ1-2; D is unclear. Trimming left V 0 bases short and J 5 bases short, with 17 bases between. Germline V gives CDR1 SGHKS, CDR2 YYEKEE (reference sequence). This CDR3 has 16 residues. The CDR3 coding sequence is TGTGCCAGCAGCTTGGATGTTTGGGGTCTTGGATATGGCTACACCTTC. It codes for CASSLDVWGLGYGYTF.

V is TRBV7-6 and J is TRBJ2-2; D possibly corresponds to TRBD1 (5 bases). The CDR3 extends over 13 amino acids. With 5 bases removed from V and 7 bases from J, the gap between germline ends came to 11 bases. Germline V gene data show CDR1 as SGHVS and CDR2 as FNYEAQ. CDR3 DNA: TGTGCCAGCAGCCCCATGACAGACGGGGAGCTGTTTTTT. Translation gives CASSPMTDGELFF.

This chain uses TRBV7-7 with TRBJ2-3, with a tentative D call TRBD2 (6 bases). V lost 2 bases and J 0 bases, leaving 15 bases between the germline ends. Germline V gene lookup returns CDR1 SSHAT and CDR2 FNYEAQ (reference sequence). The CDR3 extends over 17 amino acids. CDR3 DNA sequence: TGTGCCAGCAGCTTACAAGGAGGACTAACTAGCACAGATACGCAGTATTTT. It is translated as CASSLQGGLTSTDTQYF.

This clone was recorded once. The rearrangement links TRBV5-1 to TRBJ2-1; maybe TRBD1 (5 bases). CDR1 is SGHRS and CDR2 is YFSETQ in the germline V gene. V was trimmed by 0 bases and J by 4 bases, leaving 11 bases between them. The CDR3 is made up of 15 amino acids. DNA for the CDR3: TGCGCCAGCAGCTTGGCCCCTACAGGTTACAATGAGCAGTTCTTC. This sequence encodes CASSLAPTGYNEQFF.

The V and J genes are TRBV5-4 and TRBJ1-3, with D possibly being TRBD1 (5 bases). V lost 4 bases, J lost 6 bases, and 11 bases lay in between. CDR1 is SGHNT and CDR2 is YYREEE in the germline V gene (reference sequence). The CDR3 spans 13 residues. The chain's CDR3 is CASSRDLENTIYF. Here the CDR3 DNA reads TGTGCCAGCAGCCGGGACCTAGAAAACACCATATATTTT.

The CDR3 sequence is CASSYSSGGHEQFF. CDR3 in DNA: TGTGCCAGCAGTTACTCTAGCGGGGGCCATGAGCAGTTCTTC. The chain has TRBV6-5 and TRBJ2-1; TRBD2 agrees at 9 bases. The CDR3 runs 14 residues. V shed 0 bases, J shed 8 bases, and the junction held 2 bases outside the gene matches. Germline V CDR1 and CDR2: MNHEY, SVGAGI.